The next 19 T cell receptor beta chains were all read from a single sample in a study of shared clonotypes between healthy human individuals. Only CD45RO-negative cells positively selected for CCR7 counted as naive CD8 cells, so terminally differentiated effector memory CD45RA+ cells were excluded. Sequenced by immunoSEQ multiplex PCR; TCRdb stores in-frame clones only, minus some. The sample lists roughly 600,000 clones, about 98% seen once, with around 0.3% in the top ten. The source material was naive CD8+ T cells sorted from blood. These receptors were obtained from a young man in good health.

The rearrangement uses TRBV5-8 and TRBJ1-2; TRBD1 is a possible D gene (5 bases). The CDR3 consists of 15 residues. V dropped 0 bases and J dropped 5 bases, with 14 bases sitting between them. Germline values: CDR1 SGHTS, CDR2 YDEGEE. The CDR3 region is CASSLGQGARYGYTF. In nucleotides, the CDR3 is TGTGCCAGCAGCTTGGGCCAGGGTGCTAGGTATGGCTACACCTTC. Looking up the rest from reference TRBV5-8 and TRBJ1-2 gives the full variable domain: EAGVTQSPTHLIKTRGQQATLRCSPISGHTSVYWYQQALGLGLQFLLWYDEGEERNRGNFPPRFSGRQFPNYSSELNVNALELEDSALYLCASSLGQGARYGYTFGSGTRLTVV.

This clone occurred once. The chain employs TRBV14 and TRBJ2-3; D ambiguous. Trimming removed 1 base from V and 0 bases from J, with 14 bases in between. The CDR3 has 17 residues. Germline V gene sequence: CDR1 SGHDN, CDR2 FVKESK. CDR3 bases: TGTGCCAGCAGCCAAGTCCCAGCACTAACTAGCACAGATACGCAGTATTTT. Translated, it gives CASSQVPALTSTDTQYF.

The chain is built from TRBV7-9 and TRBJ1-2; perhaps TRBD1 as D (6 bases). The CDR3 runs 14 residues. V dropped 1 base and J dropped 8 bases, with 14 bases sitting between them. Germline CDR1 reads SEHNR; CDR2 reads FQNEAQ (reference sequence). This CDR3 reads CASSLDRVRSGYTF. The CDR3 coding sequence is TGTGCCAGCAGCTTAGACAGGGTCAGGAGCGGCTACACCTTC.

The chain links TRBV4-1 to TRBJ2-3; 12 positions match TRBD2. V gave up 1 base and J gave up 0 bases; unmatched junction bases: 8. The V gene's germline CDR1 is MGHRA and CDR2 YSYEKL. CDR3 length: 19 residues. The CDR3 DNA is TGCGCCAGCAGCCAAGCACCAGCCGGGACTAGCGGGAGCACAGATACGCAGTATTTT. It encodes CASSQAPAGTSGSTDTQYF.

The V and J genes are TRBV29-1 and TRBJ2-1, with 9 bases that match TRBD2. Germline loops: CDR1 SQVTM, CDR2 ANQGSEA. The J segment lost 7 bases and the V segment lost 4 bases, leaving 5 bases of the junction unmatched. This CDR3 has 13 residues. CDR3 nucleotides: TGCAGCGTTGTAGGACTAGCGTTGAATGAGCAGTTCTTC. This sequence encodes CSVVGLALNEQFF.

V usage is TRBV5-5 and J usage is TRBJ2-3; D unclear. CDR3 length equals 14 residues. The ends were cut back, 0 bases at V and 4 bases at J, with 9 bases in the middle. Germline V gene data show CDR1 as SGHKS and CDR2 as YYEKEE (reference sequence). The CDR3 nucleotides read TGTGCCAGCAGCTTGGTCCCGAGCCCAGATACGCAGTATTTT. Protein: CASSLVPSPDTQYF.

The chain is built from TRBV10-3 and TRBJ2-7, with TRBD2 matching over 8 bases. The CDR3 sequence is 15 residues long. The V gene's germline CDR1 is ENHRY and CDR2 SYGVKD. V shed 11 bases, J shed 7 bases, and the junction held 19 bases outside the gene matches. The DNA for the CDR3 is TGTGCCTCAGCACGGAGGGTTAGCGGGACTGAGGAGCAGTACTTC. Translating gives CASARRVSGTEEQYF.

The chain carries TRBV7-3 and TRBJ2-1; 12 bases are shared with TRBD2. The trim removed 2 bases at V and 7 bases at J, leaving 6 bases unmatched. The CDR3 is 16 residues long. Germline V gene data show CDR1 as SGHTA and CDR2 as FQGTGA. The CDR3 DNA reads as TGTGCCAGCAGCTTACTCGGGACTAGCGGGCTTAATGAGCAGTTCTTC. This encodes CASSLLGTSGLNEQFF.

The chain has TRBV11-2 and TRBJ2-7; D is ambiguous. V was trimmed by 6 bases and J by 1 base, leaving 13 bases between them. The CDR3 totals 14 residues. Germline-derived CDR1 and CDR2 are SGHAT and FQNNGV. The CDR3 region is CASRQTGPSYEQYF. The DNA for the CDR3 is TGTGCCAGCAGGCAAACCGGGCCATCCTACGAGCAGTACTTC.

The V gene is TRBV30, the J gene TRBJ1-3, with D hard to call. V lost 1 base, J lost 0 bases, and 16 bases lay in between. This CDR3 is 17 amino acids long. Germline V gene data show CDR1 as GTSNPN and CDR2 as SVGIG (reference sequence). CDR3 in DNA: TGTGCCTGGAGTGCGGGAGGTCAGTCGAGCTCTGGAAACACCATATATTTT. It codes for CAWSAGGQSSSGNTIYF.

This chain connects TRBV28 to TRBJ1-2, with 9 positions matching TRBD1. Germline V lookup: CDR1 MDHEN, CDR2 SYDVKM. The ends lost 3 bases at V and 8 bases at J; junction bases unmatched: 10. This CDR3 is built from 15 residues. This CDR3 reads CASSLLTGGLLGYTF. For the CDR3, the DNA is TGTGCCAGCAGTTTGCTGACAGGGGGACTGTTAGGCTACACCTTC.

Concerning this clone: Distinct nucleotide sequences in the sample also encode this CDR3. This chain links TRBV19 with TRBJ2-7; D is undetermined. The CDR3 length is 14 residues. The germline gives CDR1 LNHDA, CDR2 SQIVND (reference sequence). Trimming removed 1 base at V and 0 bases at J, with 7 bases between. CDR3 coding DNA: TGTGCCAGTAGTATAGCGGCTAGCTCCTACGAGCAGTACTTC. Amino acids: CASSIAASSYEQYF.

The chain carries TRBV5-4 and TRBJ2-3; TRBD2 is a possible D gene (6 bases). This CDR3 comprises 16 residues. Trimming stripped 4 bases from V and 5 bases from J, with 20 bases between. The germline CDR1 and CDR2 sequences are SGHNT and YYREEE (reference sequence). The CDR3 region is CASSLPPGEPQDTQYF. CDR3 nucleotide sequence: TGTGCCAGCAGCCTCCCCCCGGGGGAGCCACAAGATACGCAGTATTTT.

The sample holds one count of this clone. The chain combines TRBV5-1 with TRBJ1-3, with a possible D match to TRBD1 (6 bases). CDR1 is SGHRS, CDR2 YFSETQ, per germline. The CDR3 is 15 amino acids. V shed 3 bases and J shed 1 base, with 11 bases lying between them. CDR3 nucleotide sequence: TGCGCCAGCAGCTCAACAACAGGGTCTGGAAACACCATATATTTT. This encodes CASSSTTGSGNTIYF.

The gene calls are TRBV7-7 and TRBJ1-5; no reliable D call. V was cut by 5 bases and J by 3 bases, with 8 bases left in between. This CDR3 is 13 amino acids long. Germline V lookup: CDR1 SSHAT, CDR2 FNYEAQ (reference sequence). The DNA of the CDR3 is TGTGCCAGCAGCCCTTCGGTCAATCAGCCCCAGCATTTT. It yields the protein CASSPSVNQPQHF.

CDR3 loop: CASSIMGATEAFF. CDR3 coding DNA: TGTGCCAGTAGTATCATGGGGGCCACTGAAGCTTTCTTT. The rearrangement links TRBV19 to TRBJ1-1; tentatively, D is TRBD1 (6 bases). Germline V gene data show CDR1 as LNHDA and CDR2 as SQIVND (reference sequence). The CDR3 consists of 13 residues. The V end was cut by 3 bases, the J end by 4 bases, with 9 bases between.

The gene calls are TRBV27 and TRBJ2-4, with D perhaps matching TRBD2 (6 bases). This CDR3 region has 14 residues. V was pared by 5 bases and J by 7 bases, with 15 bases between. Per germline, CDR1 MNHEY and CDR2 SMNVEV (reference sequence). CDR3 residues: CASSNAGTRNIQYF. The CDR3 DNA sequence: TGTGCCAGCAGTAACGCCGGGACTCGGAACATTCAGTACTTC.

The DNA for the CDR3 is TGTGCCAGTAGTTCGTGGGCTTCTGGTGAAAAACTGTTTTTT. Its translation is CASSSWASGEKLFF. The rearrangement uses TRBV19 and TRBJ1-4; unclear D gene. Germline CDR1 LNHDA, CDR2 SQIVND (reference sequence). Trimming stripped 5 bases from V and 7 bases from J, with 14 bases between. The CDR3 sequence is 14 residues long. Together with reference TRBV19 and TRBJ1-4, the CDR3 gives the full variable domain: DGGITQSPKYLFRKEGQNVTLSCEQNLNHDAMYWYRQDPGQGLRLIYYSQIVNDFQKGDIAEGYSVSREKKESFPLTVTSAQKNPTAFYLCASSSWASGEKLFFGSGTQLSVL.

This sequence joins TRBV11-2 and TRBJ2-7, with D possibly being TRBD1 (6 bases). Germline V gene sequence: CDR1 SGHAT, CDR2 FQNNGV. The V gene lost 0 bases and the J gene lost 1 base, with 13 bases spanning the gap. This CDR3 contains 16 residues. In nucleotides, the CDR3 is TGTGCCAGCAGCTTAGATGAAGGGACACTATCCTACGAGCAGTACTTC. Translation: CASSLDEGTLSYEQYF.